The 7 T cell receptor beta chains listed next were all sequenced from one sample in a study of CD8+CD57+ T cells in acquired aplastic anemia. Profiling that covered TCR beta VDJ and CDR3 relied on genomic DNA as its template. TCRdb re-derived calls from the reads in MiXCR, one entry per CDR3 protein. The repertoire holds a few hundred thousand distinct CDR3 sequences, with roughly 64% as singletons. Sequencing was done on a sample of sorted CD4+, CD8+, or CD8+CD57+ T cells (not recorded which) from PBMCs. These receptors were taken from a human donor in good health, serving as a control.

This clonotype is a singleton in its sample. The chain recombines TRBV7-6 with TRBJ2-1, with 9 bases matching TRBD2. This CDR3 is built from 13 residues. Germline V lookup: CDR1 SGHVS, CDR2 FNYEAQ. The V and J ends lost 1 base and 13 bases, in that order; junction bases with no gene match: 5. CDR3 coding DNA: TGTGCCAGCAGCTTAGGCGGGGGGGCCGTCCAGTTCTTC. Translating it yields CASSLGGGAVQFF.

The sample holds many counts of this clonotype. V and J are TRBV5-1 and TRBJ1-2; possible D gene TRBD1, 6 bases. Trimming stripped 2 bases from V and 4 bases from J, with 18 bases between. The CDR3 runs to 16 residues. Germline CDR1 is SGHRS and CDR2 is YFSETQ. CDR3 sequence (DNA): TGCGCCAGCAGCTTAAATACAGGGTCGTCTTTCTATGGCTACACCTTC. Amino acids: CASSLNTGSSFYGYTF.

Points on this clonotype: Possible read error: a much larger clone is one base away. The CDR3 bases are TGTGCCAGCAGTAGCGGGGAGGCCTCGTATACGCAGTATTTT. Amino acid sequence: CASSSGEASYTQYF. This chain connects TRBV25-1 to TRBJ2-3, with TRBD2 identical over 7 bases. CDR1 MGHDK and CDR2 SYGVNS come from the germline V gene. Losses at the gene ends were 5 bases for V and 7 bases for J; bases not matched to a gene: 9. The CDR3 length is 14 residues.

Ten or more counts support this clonotype. The V gene is TRBV27, the J gene TRBJ1-2, with 7 bases aligning to TRBD1. This CDR3 is built from 17 residues. V lost 4 bases, J lost 1 base, and 12 bases stayed unmatched. Germline V gives CDR1 MNHEY, CDR2 SMNVEV (reference sequence). This chain's CDR3 is CASSSTEPGQSNYGYTF. In nucleotides, the CDR3 is TGTGCCAGCAGTTCCACCGAACCGGGACAGAGTAACTATGGCTACACCTTC.

This clonotype was observed a handful of times. Since a much larger clone is just one base distant, this may be a read error. V usage is TRBV10-3 and J usage is TRBJ1-1; 9 nucleotides agree with TRBD1. The CDR3 has 15 amino acids. J gave up 5 bases and V 5 bases, and 9 bases lay outside the gene matches. Germline lookup yields CDR1 ENHRY and CDR2 SYGVKD. CDR3 bases: TGTGCCATCAGTTACACCAGAGGACAGGGGACTGAAGCTTTCTTT. Translation: CAISYTRGQGTEAFF.

Remarks on this clonotype: This likely comes from a read error, as the CDR3 has no conserved phenylalanine or tryptophan at its end. It is unclear where the CDR3 begins or ends on the DNA, so no DNA is shown, and the CDR3 is as TCRdb lists it. This chain joins TRBV7-9 and TRBJ1-1; TRBD1 is taken as the D call from the table, unchecked against the DNA. Per germline, CDR1 SEHNR and CDR2 FQNEAQ (reference sequence). The CDR3 is 13 residues long, ends included. This chain's CDR3 is CASSLRREADSPL.

The genes are TRBV29-1 and TRBJ1-2; D gene unclear. CDR1 and CDR2 (germline): SQVTM, ANQGSEA. The CDR3 has 11 amino acids. Trimming cost V 3 bases and J 2 bases, with 4 bases left between them. The CDR3 DNA is TGCAGCGTTGAGGGAAACTATGGCTACACCTTC. It codes for CSVEGNYGYTF.